This T cell receptor (beta chain) was sequenced during a study of T-cell reconstitution after alpha-beta-depleted transplantation in children. Whole-study results and caveats: About two months after transplant, alpha-beta T cells reportedly came from several hundred expanded graft clones. At one year after transplant, newly produced T cells mostly accounted for T-cell counts and diversity. The study traced high day-60 TCRbeta diversity in some patients to surviving recipient T cells and thymic progenitors.

This clonotype was picked up many times. Its target is unknown. Unique molecular identifiers were incorporated when the TCRbeta library was constructed. TCRdb processed the PCR reads anew with MiXCR; each CDR3 protein has one entry. Of approximately 190,000 distinct CDR3 sequences listed, roughly 6.3% are singletons. Trimming took off 4 bases at V and 1 base at J, with 12 bases between the two ends. Per germline, CDR1 MNHEY and CDR2 SVGAGI. The CDR3 contains 15 residues. The receptor comes from a girl under two years old with combined immunodeficiency, due to receive a stem cell transplant. This chain connects TRBV6-5 to TRBJ2-3, with no clear D. Sequenced here: PBMCs, sampled before TCRalphabeta/CD19-depleted stem cell transplant. In DNA form, the CDR3 reads TGTGCCAGCAGTTTTTACACCCCGGGCACAGATACGCAGTATTTT. This sequence encodes CASSFYTPGTDTQYF.